This T cell receptor (beta chain) derives from a study of blood T cell repertoires in COVID-19. Study information: Whether acute or convalescent, the COVID-19 samples came from the United States, Italy and Spain. PBMCs, B-cell-depleted T cells, or T cells were the source of the cDNA or gDNA that made up the material.

Germline V gene sequence: CDR1 KGHSH, CDR2 LQKENI. Trimming took off 4 bases at V and 8 bases at J, with 12 bases between the two ends. This CDR3 region has 13 residues. Original methodology: Nucleated cell counts were estimated from reference gene primer amplification. TCRdb keeps only in-frame clones here, not all; method: immunoSEQ multiplex PCR. From that table come the V and J calls and clone size; the DNA was used to work out D and trimming. Of nearly 200,000 clones in the sample, 70% to 90% are singletons; the top ten hold around 5.9%. Sequencing was performed on peripheral blood. The clonotype comes from a woman in her thirties or forties who had recovered from COVID-19. The rearrangement uses TRBV18 and TRBJ2-1; the D gene is possibly TRBD2 (6 bases). CDR3 in amino acids: CASSQLLADEQFF. The CDR3 region has the DNA TGTGCCAGCTCACAATTACTAGCCGATGAGCAGTTCTTC.